This entry lists 27 T cell receptor beta chains sequenced from one sample in a study. TCRdb redid the calling of the RT-PCR reads with MiXCR, one entry per CDR3 protein. This sample has about 680,000 distinct CDR3 sequences, with approximately 15% found just once. The sequencing sample was made of memory CD4+ T cells from blood. The source is a female donor in good health, serving as a healthy control.

This clonotype has a count of ten or more. The chain employs TRBV5-1 and TRBJ2-1; 7 positions match TRBD2. CDR3 length: 13 residues. The germline CDR1 and CDR2 sequences are SGHRS and YFSETQ. V shed 8 bases, J shed 4 bases, and the junction held 6 bases outside the gene matches. CDR3 sequence (DNA): TGCGCCAGTTACGCGGGAGCTTACAATGAGCAGTTCTTC. Protein product: CASYAGAYNEQFF.

V gene TRBV7-2 combines with J gene TRBJ2-4, with TRBD2 matching over 10 bases. CDR1 and CDR2 from the germline V gene are SGHTA and FQGNSA. With V trimmed by 2 bases and J by 8 bases, 3 bases remained unmatched. This CDR3 has 14 residues. The CDR3 DNA reads as TGTGCCAGCAGCTTACCTAGCGGGGGACACATTCAGTACTTC. Amino acids: CASSLPSGGHIQYF.

The V gene is TRBV6-1, the J gene TRBJ1-1; D ambiguous. The CDR3 is 14 amino acids. Per the germline V gene, CDR1 is MNHNS and CDR2 is SASEGT. V dropped 2 bases and J dropped 6 bases, with 13 bases sitting between them. The CDR3 reads CASSERVMYAEAFF. CDR3 DNA sequence: TGTGCCAGCAGTGAACGGGTGATGTACGCTGAAGCTTTCTTT.

This clonotype was observed at least ten times. J is TRBJ2-1 and V is TRBV20-1; D tentatively fits TRBD1 or TRBD2 (5 bases each). Per germline, CDR1 DFQATT and CDR2 SNEGSKA (reference sequence). The CDR3 has 12 residues. Trimming left V 6 bases short and J 7 bases short, with 13 bases between. CDR3 sequence (DNA): TGCAGTGCCGGGGACCAAACAAATGAGCAGTTCTTC. Its protein product is CSAGDQTNEQFF.

Ten or more counts support this clonotype. The chain recombines TRBV20-1 with TRBJ2-1; possible D gene TRBD2, 5 bases. V was trimmed by 6 bases and J by 7 bases, leaving 13 bases between them. Germline CDR1 is DFQATT and CDR2 is SNEGSKA (reference sequence). The CDR3 loop spans 12 amino acids. In nucleotides, the CDR3 is TGCAGTGCGGCGGGCCAGTTAAATGAGCAGTTCTTC. This sequence encodes CSAAGQLNEQFF.

This chain links TRBV6-5 with TRBJ2-7, with D possibly called TRBD1 or TRBD2 (5 bases each). The CDR3 is 14 residues long. The germline V gene encodes CDR1 MNHEY and CDR2 SVGAGI. V lost 5 bases to trimming and J lost 6 bases, with 17 bases between them. The CDR3 region has the DNA TGTGCCAGCAGTCTCCGGGCCCCGAGGGGCGAGCAGTACTTC. Protein sequence: CASSLRAPRGEQYF.

This clonotype was recorded at least ten times. CDR3: CSTRQGASYEQYF. DNA of the CDR3: TGCAGCACTCGACAGGGGGCCTCCTACGAGCAGTACTTC. The rearrangement links TRBV29-1 to TRBJ2-7, with 10 bases identical to TRBD1. The V segment lost 8 bases and the J segment 0 bases; nucleotides outside the gene matches: 4. This CDR3 spans 13 amino acids. Germline values: CDR1 SQVTM, CDR2 ANQGSEA.

The rearrangement uses TRBV28 and TRBJ2-5; tentatively, D is TRBD1 (6 bases). Germline V gene sequence: CDR1 MDHEN, CDR2 SYDVKM. The CDR3 extends over 16 amino acids. Trimming took off 2 bases at V and 1 base at J, with 14 bases between the two ends. CDR3 bases: TGTGCCAGCAGTTTACCCGGGACAAACCTCCAAGAGACCCAGTACTTC. It encodes CASSLPGTNLQETQYF.

This clonotype was recorded a few times. This chain joins TRBV5-6 and TRBJ1-1, with D uncertain. Trimming took 3 bases from V and 3 from J, leaving 6 bases between them. There are 12 residues in the CDR3. In germline, CDR1 is SGHDT, CDR2 YYEEEE. CDR3 protein: CASSSDYTEAFF. In DNA, the CDR3 is TGTGCCAGCAGCTCGGATTACACTGAAGCTTTCTTT.

V gene TRBV15 combines with J gene TRBJ2-5; 7 nucleotides align to TRBD1. The V segment lost 6 bases and the J segment 4 bases; nucleotides outside the gene matches: 8. Germline CDR1 and CDR2: LNHNV and YYDKDF (reference sequence). The CDR3 consists of 14 residues. The CDR3, as DNA: TGTGCCACCAGGAGCCCCGGACAGGTAGAGACCCAGTACTTC. Translated: CATRSPGQVETQYF.

A few counts support this clonotype. The chain combines TRBV5-4 with TRBJ2-2, with D possibly matching TRBD1 (6 bases). The CDR3 spans 13 residues. Germline-derived CDR1 and CDR2 are SGHNT and YYREEE (reference sequence). V shed 5 bases and J shed 6 bases, with 11 bases lying between them. CDR3 region: CASRAGAAGELFF. DNA of the CDR3: TGTGCCAGCAGGGCAGGGGCAGCCGGGGAGCTGTTTTTT.

The V call is TRBV5-8, the J call TRBJ2-1, with 12 bases lining up with TRBD2. This CDR3 contains 18 residues. CDR1 SGHTS and CDR2 YDEGEE come from the germline V gene. Trimming cost V 3 bases and J 0 bases; bases outside gene matches: 7. CDR3 region: CASSYPETSGSSYNEQFF. The CDR3 nucleotides read TGTGCCAGCAGCTATCCGGAGACTAGCGGGAGCTCCTACAATGAGCAGTTCTTC.

This clonotype was seen a few times. This sequence joins TRBV10-2 and TRBJ2-1; the D gene could be TRBD1 or TRBD2 (5 bases each). The CDR3 is made up of 15 amino acids. The germline gives CDR1 WSHSY, CDR2 SAAADI. Trimming cost V 8 bases and J 4 bases, with 18 bases left between them. The CDR3 nucleotides are TGCGCCAGCTCCCCGGGACCAAATAGGTACAATGAGCAGTTCTTC. Its protein product is CASSPGPNRYNEQFF.

This clonotype was found a few times. This chain joins TRBV20-1 and TRBJ2-1, with TRBD2 as a possible D gene (5 bases). There are 14 residues in the CDR3. Between the trimmed V and J ends, which lost 3 bases and 3 bases, there was a span of 12 bases. Germline V CDR1 and CDR2: DFQATT, SNEGSKA (reference sequence). CDR3 protein: CSASLASLYNEQFF. In DNA, the CDR3 is TGCAGTGCTAGTTTGGCTAGCCTCTACAATGAGCAGTTCTTC.

This clonotype showed up many times. The chain employs TRBV7-2 and TRBJ2-7, with D hard to call. V was clipped by 2 bases and J by 3 bases, with 8 bases between them. This CDR3 is built from 13 residues. Germline CDR1 reads SGHTA; CDR2 reads FQGNSA. In nucleotides, the CDR3 is TGTGCCAGCAGCTTAAAGGTAAACTACGAGCAGTACTTC. It specifies CASSLKVNYEQYF.

This clonotype was seen many times. This sequence joins TRBV29-1 and TRBJ2-1, with D perhaps matching TRBD1 (6 bases). Germline V gene sequence: CDR1 SQVTM, CDR2 ANQGSEA. V was shortened by 3 bases and J by 7 bases, with 16 bases between the two germline ends. This CDR3 is built from 14 residues. The CDR3 coding sequence is TGCAGCGTTGACCGTGGGACCACAGGGAATGAGCAGTTCTTC. Translated: CSVDRGTTGNEQFF.

This clonotype was seen a handful of times. The chain is built from TRBV20-1 and TRBJ2-5, with D hard to call. The CDR3 has 10 amino acids. V dropped 7 bases and J dropped 5 bases, with 8 bases sitting between them. Germline-derived CDR1 and CDR2 are DFQATT and SNEGSKA (reference sequence). The CDR3 loop is CSVAGETQYF. In nucleotides, the CDR3 is TGCAGTGTAGCCGGGGAGACCCAGTACTTC.

This chain joins TRBV11-2 and TRBJ2-2; D is perhaps TRBD2 (5 bases). V lost 1 base, J lost 7 bases, and 10 bases lay in between. The germline V gene encodes CDR1 SGHAT and CDR2 FQNNGV. This CDR3 region has 14 residues. CDR3 loop: CASSLVYEGGELFF. CDR3 nucleotides: TGTGCCAGCAGCTTAGTGTATGAGGGCGGGGAGCTGTTTTTT. The full variable domain, its missing parts supplied by reference TRBV11-2 and TRBJ2-2, is EAGVAQSPRYKIIEKRQSVAFWCNPISGHATLYWYQQILGQGPKLLIQFQNNGVVDDSQLPKDRFSAERLKGVDSTLKIQPAKLEDSAVYLCASSLVYEGGELFFGEGSRLTVL.

This clonotype was seen a handful of times. The V call is TRBV5-1, the J call TRBJ2-3; the match to TRBD1 covers 8 bases. After removal of 4 bases from V and 4 bases from J, the junction contained 8 bases not matched to a gene. The CDR3 length is 15 residues. Germline V gives CDR1 SGHRS, CDR2 YFSETQ. The CDR3 sequence: CASSGQGARADTQYF. For the CDR3, the DNA is TGCGCCAGCAGCGGGCAGGGGGCGCGAGCAGATACGCAGTATTTT.

This clonotype has just a few counts. J is TRBJ2-3 and V is TRBV25-1; no clear D gene. Germline V gene lookup returns CDR1 MGHDK and CDR2 SYGVNS. CDR3 size: 16 residues. V was cut by 4 bases and J by 5 bases, with 19 bases left in between. DNA for the CDR3: TGTGCCAGCAGTGTCTCCTCCGGGCCCCCGGGAGATACGCAGTATTTT. It encodes CASSVSSGPPGDTQYF.

The table lists this clonotype with many counts. V gene TRBV7-3 combines with J gene TRBJ2-1; D is perhaps TRBD1 or TRBD2 (6 bases each). The CDR3 has 16 amino acids. Germline V lookup: CDR1 SGHTA, CDR2 FQGTGA. V was shortened by 5 bases and J by 7 bases, with 21 bases between the two germline ends. Written as DNA, the CDR3 is TGTGCCAGCAGCATGGGGGGCGGGGCTAAGGAGAATGAGCAGTTCTTC. Protein: CASSMGGGAKENEQFF.

This clonotype was found many times. The CDR3 is CASSPSGRATEQFF. The DNA for the CDR3 is TGCGCCAGCAGCCCTAGCGGGAGGGCCACTGAGCAGTTCTTC. The chain joins TRBV4-1 to TRBJ2-1; TRBD2 aligns across 12 bases. CDR1 and CDR2 (germline): MGHRA, YSYEKL. This CDR3 has 14 amino acids. V lost 4 bases and J lost 9; bases outside the gene matches: 4.

The chain has TRBV24-1 and TRBJ2-1, with TRBD1 identical over 8 bases. The CDR3 has 16 amino acids. CDR1 is KGHDR and CDR2 is SFDVKD in the germline V gene. V dropped 1 base and J dropped 8; count of bases not matched to a gene: 9. The CDR3 loop is CATSDLAGTGLDEQFF. CDR3 bases: TGTGCCACCAGTGATTTAGCAGGGACAGGTTTGGATGAGCAGTTCTTC.

The sample holds a few counts of this clonotype. This chain uses TRBV25-1 with TRBJ2-7; no definite D call. CDR1 and CDR2 (germline): MGHDK, SYGVNS. This CDR3 is 12 amino acids long. V lost 5 bases and J lost 6, with 11 bases in between. CDR3 in DNA: TGTGCCAGCAGTCCCCACGCGGCCGAGCAGTACTTC. Translated, it gives CASSPHAAEQYF.

This sequence joins TRBV5-1 and TRBJ1-6; D is possibly TRBD1 (6 bases). There are 18 residues in the CDR3. The V and J ends lost 4 bases and 5 bases respectively, with 22 bases between them. Looked up from germline, CDR1 is SGHRS and CDR2 is YFSETQ. The CDR3 nucleotides read TGCGCCAGCAGCGGGGGCATCCCTACCAGGGGAAATAATTCACCCCTCCACTTT. It encodes CASSGGIPTRGNNSPLHF.

This chain joins TRBV18 and TRBJ2-2; 8 bases are shared with TRBD1. The CDR3 is made up of 16 amino acids. Germline V gives CDR1 KGHSH, CDR2 LQKENI. Trimming took 6 bases from V and 4 from J; bases not matched to a gene: 10. Here the CDR3 DNA reads TGTGCCAGCTCGACCAGCAGGACAGGGACCACCGGGGAGCTGTTTTTT. Encoded protein: CASSTSRTGTTGELFF.

The chain couples TRBV20-1 to TRBJ1-2; the match to TRBD1 covers 9 bases. The V segment lost 1 base and the J segment 1 base; nucleotides outside the gene matches: 1. The CDR3 is made up of 14 amino acids. Germline V gene lookup returns CDR1 DFQATT and CDR2 SNEGSKA (reference sequence). The CDR3 reads CSARGTGVNYGYTF. The DNA of the CDR3 is TGCAGTGCTAGAGGGACAGGGGTTAACTATGGCTACACCTTC.